This T cell receptor (beta chain) was identified during a study of identical twins. In TCRdb, the 5' RACE reads were re-called with MiXCR into one record per CDR3 protein. Among 400,000 to 500,000 distinct CDR3 sequences listed, approximately 17% were seen once. V was clipped by 0 bases and J by 4 bases, with 13 bases between them. The CDR3 is 15 residues long. Germline lookup yields CDR1 SGDLS and CDR2 YYNGEE. This sequence joins TRBV9 and TRBJ1-1; no firm D call. This sequence originates from a man over 45 in good health. The specimen sequenced was naive T cells sorted from blood. The CDR3 nucleotides read TGTGCCAGCAGCGTAGCTCCGGATCCGGGCACTGAAGCTTTCTTT. Its protein is CASSVAPDPGTEAFF.